This entry lists 9 T cell receptor beta chains sequenced from one sample in a study of OX40 agonist ivuxolimab in advanced cancers. Measured with immunoSEQ multiplex PCR; TCRdb has only the in-frame clones, and not every one. The sample has approximately 60,000 clones; 77% are singletons. Sequenced material: CD4+ or CD8+ T cells sorted from blood, taken in a trial of the OX40 agonist ivuxolimab. The receptors shown here come from an adult with an advanced solid tumor such as melanoma, head and neck, liver or kidney cancer.

This chain connects TRBV9 to TRBJ2-1; weak D call: TRBD1 (6 bases). Germline assignment: CDR1 SGDLS and CDR2 YYNGEE. With 2 bases removed from V and 4 bases from J, the gap between germline ends came to 10 bases. This CDR3 comprises 14 residues. This CDR3 is CASSVRDKYNEQFF. CDR3 nucleotides: TGTGCCAGCAGCGTCCGGGACAAATACAATGAGCAGTTCTTC.

The rearrangement uses TRBV9 and TRBJ2-1; the D gene is possibly TRBD2 (5 bases). The CDR3 loop spans 15 amino acids. V gave up 4 bases and J gave up 0 bases, with 11 bases separating them. In germline, CDR1 is SGDLS, CDR2 YYNGEE. The CDR3 DNA reads as TGTGCCAGCAGCTTGAGGGCCGACTCCTACAATGAGCAGTTCTTC. Amino acids: CASSLRADSYNEQFF.

CDR3 protein: CASRRDRSQAYEQYF. The CDR3 DNA follows: TGTGCCAGTAGACGAGACAGGTCCCAAGCCTACGAGCAGTACTTC. The chain is built from TRBV19 and TRBJ2-7; D may be TRBD1 (6 bases). The length of the CDR3 is 15 residues. Germline lookup yields CDR1 LNHDA and CDR2 SQIVND (reference sequence). V lost 6 bases, J lost 2 bases, and 17 bases lay in between. The complete variable domain, with remaining parts taken from reference TRBV19 and TRBJ2-7, reads DGGITQSPKYLFRKEGQNVTLSCEQNLNHDAMYWYRQDPGQGLRLIYYSQIVNDFQKGDIAEGYSVSREKKESFPLTVTSAQKNPTAFYLCASRRDRSQAYEQYFGPGTRLTVT.

This clone has just one count. The rearrangement uses TRBV5-1 and TRBJ1-1, with D unresolved. There are 13 residues in the CDR3. V lost 0 bases and J lost 7, with 10 bases in between. CDR1 is SGHRS, CDR2 YFSETQ, per germline. CDR3 bases: TGCGCCAGCAGCTTGGGGCAGGAAGGTGAAGCTTTCTTT. Its translation: CASSLGQEGEAFF.

The rearrangement uses TRBV11-3 and TRBJ2-3; possible D gene TRBD2, 6 bases. V lost 3 bases and J 5 bases, leaving 6 bases between the germline ends. CDR1 is SGHNT, CDR2 YENEEA, per germline. The CDR3 spans 12 residues. CDR3 loop: CASSLGGDTQYF. The CDR3 DNA follows: TGTGCCAGCAGCTTGGGGGGAGATACGCAGTATTTT.

The J gene is TRBJ2-2, the V gene TRBV18, with 13 bases matching TRBD2. The V gene's germline CDR1 is KGHSH and CDR2 LQKENI. V gave up 3 bases and J gave up 7 bases; unmatched junction bases: 5. The CDR3 runs to 16 residues. The CDR3 DNA is TGTGCCAGCTCACCTCGACTAGCGGGGGGCCTCGGGGAGCTGTTTTTT. Translated, it gives CASSPRLAGGLGELFF.

The rearrangement uses TRBV7-2 and TRBJ2-7; 9 bases map to TRBD2. The CDR3 sequence is 13 residues long. The V gene end was trimmed by 2 bases and the J gene end by 5 bases; junction bases not matched to a gene: 1. Per germline, CDR1 SGHTA and CDR2 FQGNSA. CDR3 sequence reads: CASSLRTSDEQYF. CDR3 bases: TGTGCCAGCAGCTTAAGGACTAGCGACGAGCAGTACTTC.

The chain carries TRBV5-1 and TRBJ1-1; TRBD1 might be the D (5 bases). The V gene lost 1 base and the J gene lost 1 base, with 11 bases spanning the gap. In germline, CDR1 is SGHRS, CDR2 YFSETQ. CDR3 size: 15 residues. The CDR3 loop is CASSLWGTGNTEAFF. The CDR3 DNA reads as TGCGCCAGCAGCTTGTGGGGGACGGGGAACACTGAAGCTTTCTTT. Together with reference TRBV5-1 and TRBJ1-1, the CDR3 gives the full variable domain: KAGVTQTPRYLIKTRGQQVTLSCSPISGHRSVSWYQQTPGQGLQFLFEYFSETQRNKGNFPGRFSGRQFSNSRSEMNVSTLELGDSALYLCASSLWGTGNTEAFFGQGTRLTVV.

The chain carries TRBV6-1 and TRBJ1-6; TRBD1 is a possible D gene (5 bases). The CDR3 runs 15 residues. V was cut by 3 bases and J by 10 bases, with 16 bases left in between. Germline-derived CDR1 and CDR2 are MNHNS and SASEGT. This chain's CDR3 is CASSDRVRVGSPLHF. The CDR3 region has the DNA TGTGCCAGCAGTGATCGGGTCAGGGTGGGATCACCCCTCCACTTT.